A selection of T cell receptor beta chains follows, all from one sample in a study of blood T cells in healthy people across ages. TCRdb analysed the 5' RACE reads with MiXCR anew, one entry per CDR3 protein. The data contain around 800,000 distinct CDR3 sequences, around two fifths of them singletons. Material: blood. The receptor source for this set is a man aged 60 to 69 in good health. Both conserved end residues are part of each CDR3. The D gene is left open where the match is weak. Clone sizes are given selectively: once, few, many, or a class where the clone is expanded.

clone_size: -
v_call: TRBV29-1
j_call: TRBJ2-1
d_call: TRBD1
cdr3_aa: CSVEVGQGKSSYNEQFF
cdr3_nt: TGCAGCGTTGAAGTGGGACAGGGAAAGAGCTCCTACAATGAGCAGTTCTTC

clone_size: -
v_call: TRBV7-9
j_call: TRBJ2-5
d_call: -
cdr3_aa: CASSPQQGGREETQYF
cdr3_nt: TGTGCCAGCAGCCCCCAACAAGGGGGGCGCGAAGAGACCCAGTACTTC

clone_size: once
v_call: TRBV3-1
j_call: TRBJ2-3
d_call: TRBD2
cdr3_aa: CASSRRGGGTDTQYF
cdr3_nt: TGTGCCAGCAGCCGTCGGGGGGGCGGTACAGATACGCAGTATTTT

clone_size: -
v_call: TRBV6-7
j_call: TRBJ2-5
d_call: TRBD1
cdr3_aa: CGGVRLLKGRGRKETQYF
cdr3_nt: TGTGGAGGCGTAAGGCTTCTAAAGGGCAGGGGGCGAAAAGAGACCCAGTACTTC

clone_size: -
v_call: TRBV6-6
j_call: TRBJ2-1
d_call: -
cdr3_aa: CASSPLGITYNEQFF
cdr3_nt: TGTGCCAGCAGCCCCCTCGGGATTACCTACAATGAGCAGTTCTTC

clone_size: -
v_call: TRBV7-2
j_call: TRBJ2-1
d_call: TRBD2
cdr3_aa: CASSLALAGGQETQFF
cdr3_nt: TGTGCCAGCAGCTTAGCCCTAGCGGGGGGCCAAGAGACCCAGTTCTTC

clone_size: -
v_call: TRBV10-3
j_call: TRBJ2-7
d_call: -
cdr3_aa: CALDWSPGALSCYEQYF
cdr3_nt: TGTGCCCTCGACTGGTCTCCCGGGGCATTATCCTGCTACGAGCAGTACTTC

clone_size: -
v_call: TRBV15
j_call: TRBJ2-7
d_call: TRBD1
cdr3_aa: CATSSSGTGTYEQYF
cdr3_nt: TGTGCCACCAGCAGCTCCGGGACAGGGACCTACGAGCAGTACTTC

clone_size: -
v_call: TRBV20-1
j_call: TRBJ2-7
d_call: TRBD2
cdr3_aa: CSASSGGDKNEQYF
cdr3_nt: TGCAGTGCTTCTAGCGGGGGGGACAAGAACGAGCAGTACTTC

clone_size: few
v_call: TRBV9
j_call: TRBJ2-7
d_call: -
cdr3_aa: CASSVGQEALYEQYF
cdr3_nt: TGTGCCAGCAGCGTAGGACAGGAGGCCCTCTACGAGCAGTACTTC

clone_size: -
v_call: TRBV10-2
j_call: TRBJ2-2
d_call: -
cdr3_aa: CASSESNTGELFF
cdr3_nt: TGCGCCAGCAGTGAGTCAAACACCGGGGAGCTGTTTTTT

clone_size: -
v_call: TRBV7-8
j_call: TRBJ1-5
d_call: TRBD1
cdr3_aa: CAGSSRTGTNQPQHF
cdr3_nt: TGTGCCGGCAGCTCTAGGACAGGGACGAATCAGCCCCAGCATTTT

clone_size: -
v_call: TRBV5-8
j_call: TRBJ2-7
d_call: TRBD1
cdr3_aa: CASTLSRDRVVEQYF
cdr3_nt: TGTGCCAGCACCCTTTCCCGGGACAGGGTTGTCGAGCAGTACTTC

clone_size: few
v_call: TRBV15
j_call: TRBJ1-4
d_call: -
cdr3_aa: CATSRGGGGEKLFF
cdr3_nt: TGTGCCACCAGCAGAGGTGGAGGCGGGGAAAAACTGTTTTTT

clone_size: few
v_call: TRBV20-1
j_call: TRBJ2-3
d_call: -
cdr3_aa: CSARDGEGADTQYF
cdr3_nt: TGCAGTGCTAGAGATGGGGAGGGGGCAGATACGCAGTATTTT

clone_size: -
v_call: TRBV5-5
j_call: TRBJ2-3
d_call: -
cdr3_aa: CASSLVTSSSTDTQYF
cdr3_nt: TGTGCCAGCAGCTTGGTCACCTCCTCTAGCACAGATACGCAGTATTTT

clone_size: -
v_call: TRBV3-1
j_call: TRBJ2-4
d_call: -
cdr3_aa: CASSQLGPRGQYF
cdr3_nt: TGTGCCAGCAGCCAATTGGGCCCCCGGGGGCAGTACTTC

clone_size: -
v_call: TRBV3-1
j_call: TRBJ2-2
d_call: -
cdr3_aa: CASSLGQDTGELFF
cdr3_nt: TGTGCCAGCAGCCTAGGGCAGGACACCGGGGAGCTGTTTTTT

clone_size: -
v_call: TRBV3-1
j_call: TRBJ2-7
d_call: -
cdr3_aa: CASSQVRRGVYF
cdr3_nt: TGTGCCAGCAGCCAAGTTCGCCGTGGGGTGTACTTC

clone_size: few
v_call: TRBV20-1
j_call: TRBJ2-3
d_call: -
cdr3_aa: CSARDRDPKPDTQYF
cdr3_nt: TGCAGTGCTAGAGACCGGGACCCTAAACCCGATACGCAGTATTTT

clone_size: -
v_call: TRBV4-1
j_call: TRBJ2-3
d_call: -
cdr3_aa: CASSQDRTGRVTDTQYF
cdr3_nt: TGCGCCAGCAGCCAAGATCGGACAGGGAGGGTCACAGATACGCAGTATTTT

clone_size: -
v_call: TRBV2
j_call: TRBJ2-1
d_call: TRBD2
cdr3_aa: CASSGTSEGYNEQFF
cdr3_nt: TGTGCCAGCAGTGGGACTAGCGAGGGCTACAATGAGCAGTTCTTC

clone_size: -
v_call: TRBV18
j_call: TRBJ2-5
d_call: TRBD1
cdr3_aa: CASSSQGQARVETQYF
cdr3_nt: TGTGCCAGCTCATCCCAGGGACAGGCAAGGGTGGAGACCCAGTACTTC

clone_size: -
v_call: TRBV11-3
j_call: TRBJ2-1
d_call: TRBD2
cdr3_aa: CASGVGLAGEVGVNEQFF
cdr3_nt: TGTGCCAGCGGCGTCGGACTAGCGGGGGAGGTGGGCGTCAATGAGCAGTTCTTC

clone_size: many
v_call: TRBV6-5
j_call: TRBJ2-5
d_call: TRBD1
cdr3_aa: CASGMTGRKTQYF
cdr3_nt: TGTGCCAGCGGGATGACAGGGAGAAAGACCCAGTACTTC

clone_size: few
v_call: TRBV29-1
j_call: TRBJ1-1
d_call: -
cdr3_aa: CSVEVSLNTEAFF
cdr3_nt: TGCAGCGTTGAAGTATCGCTGAACACTGAAGCTTTCTTT

clone_size: -
v_call: TRBV5-4
j_call: TRBJ1-6
d_call: -
cdr3_aa: CGSSPRGGNSPLHF
cdr3_nt: TGTGGCAGCAGCCCCCGGGGGGGCAATTCACCCCTCCACTTT

clone_size: once
v_call: TRBV7-8
j_call: TRBJ1-2
d_call: -
cdr3_aa: CASSLVGPPRDNYGYTF
cdr3_nt: TGTGCCAGCAGCTTAGTCGGGCCGCCCAGGGATAACTATGGCTACACCTTC

clone_size: -
v_call: TRBV28
j_call: TRBJ1-5
d_call: TRBD1
cdr3_aa: CASQGDRGSNQPQHF
cdr3_nt: TGTGCCAGTCAAGGGGACAGGGGTAGCAATCAGCCCCAGCATTTT

clone_size: few
v_call: TRBV13
j_call: TRBJ2-5
d_call: -
cdr3_aa: CASSLVRVQTQYF
cdr3_nt: TGTGCCAGCAGCTTAGTGAGAGTTCAGACCCAGTACTTC

clone_size: -
v_call: TRBV4-3
j_call: TRBJ2-3
d_call: -
cdr3_aa: CASSPQGSRITDTQYF
cdr3_nt: TGCGCCAGCAGCCCCCAAGGGAGCAGAATCACAGATACGCAGTATTTT

clone_size: -
v_call: TRBV6-5
j_call: TRBJ2-4
d_call: -
cdr3_aa: CASSPTGKLAKNIQYF
cdr3_nt: TGTGCCAGCAGTCCTACAGGGAAACTAGCCAAAAACATTCAGTACTTC

clone_size: many
v_call: TRBV29-1
j_call: TRBJ2-7
d_call: -
cdr3_aa: CSVEPRGGKRGEQYF
cdr3_nt: TGCAGCGTTGAACCCCGCGGGGGCAAACGGGGAGAGCAGTACTTC

clone_size: -
v_call: TRBV7-2
j_call: TRBJ2-1
d_call: -
cdr3_aa: CASNMGVSDEQFF
cdr3_nt: TGTGCCAGCAACATGGGGGTATCCGATGAGCAGTTCTTC

clone_size: -
v_call: TRBV5-1
j_call: TRBJ2-1
d_call: TRBD2
cdr3_aa: CASSLYLAGGKGYNEQFF
cdr3_nt: TGCGCCAGCAGCTTGTACCTAGCGGGGGGGAAGGGCTACAATGAGCAGTTCTTC

clone_size: -
v_call: TRBV7-9
j_call: TRBJ1-4
d_call: -
cdr3_aa: CASSLVGFGSEEKLFF
cdr3_nt: TGTGCCAGCAGCTTAGTGGGGTTCGGCTCGGAGGAAAAACTGTTTTTT

clone_size: -
v_call: TRBV7-2
j_call: TRBJ2-1
d_call: -
cdr3_aa: CARSPSRLSSYNEQFF
cdr3_nt: TGTGCCCGCAGCCCCAGTCGACTAAGCTCCTACAATGAGCAGTTCTTC

clone_size: -
v_call: TRBV24-1
j_call: TRBJ2-7
d_call: -
cdr3_aa: CATTGPMAYEQYF
cdr3_nt: TGTGCCACCACGGGACCGATGGCCTACGAGCAGTACTTC

clone_size: many
v_call: TRBV11-2
j_call: TRBJ2-5
d_call: TRBD1
cdr3_aa: CASSLATGQETQYF
cdr3_nt: TGTGCCAGCAGCTTAGCGACAGGGCAAGAGACCCAGTACTTC

clone_size: few
v_call: TRBV7-3
j_call: TRBJ2-1
d_call: TRBD1
cdr3_aa: CASSFGTGGLNEQFF
cdr3_nt: TGTGCCAGCAGCTTTGGGACAGGGGGCCTCAATGAGCAGTTCTTC

clone_size: -
v_call: TRBV20-1
j_call: TRBJ2-7
d_call: -
cdr3_aa: CSAPGPFYEQYF
cdr3_nt: TGCAGTGCCCCAGGACCCTTCTACGAGCAGTACTTC

clone_size: -
v_call: TRBV2
j_call: TRBJ1-5
d_call: TRBD1
cdr3_aa: CASSANQGAVQPQHF
cdr3_nt: TGTGCCAGCAGTGCTAATCAGGGGGCGGTTCAGCCCCAGCATTTT